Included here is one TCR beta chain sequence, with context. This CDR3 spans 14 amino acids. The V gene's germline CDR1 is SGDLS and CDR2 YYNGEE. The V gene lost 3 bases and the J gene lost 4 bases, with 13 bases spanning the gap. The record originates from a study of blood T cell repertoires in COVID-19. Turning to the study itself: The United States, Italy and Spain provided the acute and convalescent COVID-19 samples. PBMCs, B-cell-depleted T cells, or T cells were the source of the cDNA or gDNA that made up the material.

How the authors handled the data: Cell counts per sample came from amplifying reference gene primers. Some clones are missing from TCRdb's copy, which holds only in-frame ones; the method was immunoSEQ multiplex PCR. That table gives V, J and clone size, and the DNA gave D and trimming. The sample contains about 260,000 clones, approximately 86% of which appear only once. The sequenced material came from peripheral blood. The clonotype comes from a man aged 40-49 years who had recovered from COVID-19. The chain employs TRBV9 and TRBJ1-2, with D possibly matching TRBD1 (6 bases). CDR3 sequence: CASSGRGGTYGYTF. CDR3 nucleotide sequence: TGTGCCAGCAGCGGCCGGGGGGGCACCTATGGCTACACCTTC.